The 18 T cell receptor beta chains presented below share a single source sample, sequenced in a study of CD8+CD57+ T cells in acquired aplastic anemia. By flow cytometry, patients selected for sequencing had shown an expansion of CD8+CD57+ cells. TCR beta VDJ and CDR3 were profiled, and genomic DNA was the template. In TCRdb, the reads were re-called with MiXCR into one record per CDR3 protein. The data show about 75,000 distinct CDR3 sequences, about 70% seen once. The material sequenced was sorted CD4+, CD8+, or CD8+CD57+ T cells (not recorded which) from PBMCs. These receptors were obtained from a human donor with aplastic anemia.

This clonotype was counted once. The J gene is TRBJ2-7, the V gene TRBV15; D not resolved. There are 16 residues in the CDR3. The germline V gene has CDR1 LNHNV and CDR2 YYDKDF (reference sequence). With 0 bases removed from V and 3 bases from J, the gap between germline ends came to 15 bases. The CDR3 reads CATSREDLTYGYEQYF. In DNA, the CDR3 is TGTGCCACCAGCAGAGAGGACCTGACGTATGGCTACGAGCAGTACTTC.

The chain uses TRBV15 and TRBJ2-7; 9 nucleotides match TRBD1. Trimming cost V 10 bases and J 1 base; bases outside gene matches: 11. This CDR3 contains 15 residues. Germline CDR1 LNHNV, CDR2 YYDKDF (reference sequence). Here the CDR3 reads CASSSGTGISYEQYF. The CDR3 nucleotides are TGTGCCAGCAGTTCCGGGACAGGGATATCCTACGAGCAGTACTTC.

The CDR3 DNA follows: TGTGCCAGTAGCGTGGGGACAGTTCGTACCGGGGAGCTGTTTTTT. Translation: CASSVGTVRTGELFF. The gene calls are TRBV19 and TRBJ2-2; the match to TRBD1 covers 7 bases. Germline V CDR1 and CDR2: LNHDA, SQIVND (reference sequence). After removal of 6 bases from V and 5 bases from J, the junction contained 9 bases not matched to a gene. The CDR3 runs 15 residues.

This chain links TRBV7-9 with TRBJ2-7, with D uncertain. Trimming shortened V by 6 bases and J by 6 bases, and 12 bases separated the two germline ends. This CDR3 contains 12 residues. Germline CDR1 reads SEHNR; CDR2 reads FQNEAQ (reference sequence). The CDR3 DNA is TGTGCCAGCAGTCTGATGGGGTTCGAGCAGTACTTC. This translates into CASSLMGFEQYF. The whole variable domain, remainder taken from reference TRBV7-9 and TRBJ2-7, is DTGVSQNPRHKITKRGQNVTFRCDPISEHNRLYWYRQTLGQGPEFLTYFQNEAQLEKSRLLSDRFSAERPKGSFSTLEIQRTEQGDSAMYLCASSLMGFEQYFGPGTRLTVT.

The genes are TRBV5-1 and TRBJ1-1, with D unclear. This CDR3 is 14 amino acids long. The germline V gene encodes CDR1 SGHRS and CDR2 YFSETQ. V dropped 0 bases and J dropped 4 bases, with 10 bases sitting between them. The CDR3 DNA reads as TGCGCCAGCAGCTTGGGAACGGAGGGCACTGAAGCTTTCTTT. This gives the protein CASSLGTEGTEAFF.

This clonotype was detected only once. The chain employs TRBV10-2 and TRBJ1-2; D perhaps matches TRBD1 (5 bases). This CDR3 region has 14 residues. From germline, CDR1 is WSHSY and CDR2 SAAADI. V lost 6 bases and J lost 8, with 19 bases in between. CDR3 loop: CASSDSDRRGGYTF. DNA for the CDR3: TGCGCCAGCAGCGACTCGGACCGGCGGGGCGGCTACACCTTC.

The rearrangement joins TRBV2 to TRBJ1-5; TRBD1 might be the D (6 bases). This CDR3 contains 11 residues. The germline CDR1 and CDR2 sequences are SNHLY and FYNNEI. V shed 6 bases and J shed 11 bases, with 11 bases lying between them. The CDR3 sequence is CASRVQGTQHF. The CDR3 coding sequence is TGTGCCAGCAGGGTACAGGGAACCCAGCATTTT.

CDR3 nucleotide sequence: TGTGCCAGCAGCCAACCCGGGGTAAACACATTAGGCTATGAGCAGTTCTTC. This gives the protein CASSQPGVNTLGYEQFF. The rearrangement uses TRBV7-9 and TRBJ2-1, with TRBD2 as a possible D gene (5 bases). V was clipped by 5 bases and J by 8 bases, with 25 bases between them. The CDR3 is 17 amino acids. Per germline, CDR1 SEHNR and CDR2 FQNEAQ (reference sequence).

This clonotype has a count of ten or more. CDR3 loop: CASSRSGQGAETQYF. The CDR3 DNA is TGTGCCAGTAGTAGATCGGGACAGGGGGCCGAGACCCAGTACTTC. The genes are TRBV19 and TRBJ2-5; 12 bases match TRBD1. Germline CDR1 and CDR2: LNHDA and SQIVND (reference sequence). The CDR3 loop spans 15 amino acids. Trimming removed 4 bases from V and 5 bases from J; junction bases left unmatched: 5.

With respect to this clonotype: Sequence at one end of the junction differs from germline and may be a read error. The rearrangement uses TRBV7-2 and TRBJ2-7, with 7 nucleotides matching TRBD1. The CDR3 has 13 amino acids. CDR1 and CDR2 from the germline V gene are SGHTA and FQGNSA. As DNA, the CDR3 is TGCAGCGCCGACTCGGCAGGGGGCTACGAGCAGTACTTC. Translation gives CSADSAGGYEQYF.

This chain uses TRBV9 with TRBJ1-6, with 9 positions matching TRBD1. CDR1 and CDR2 from the germline V gene are SGDLS and YYNGEE. V gave up 3 bases and J gave up 9 bases; unmatched junction bases: 4. The CDR3 covers 14 residues. The chain's CDR3 is CASSAQGASSPLHF. The DNA for the CDR3 is TGTGCCAGCAGCGCACAGGGGGCCAGTTCACCCCTCCACTTT.

The rearrangement links TRBV2 to TRBJ1-6; no definite D call. The germline V gene encodes CDR1 SNHLY and CDR2 FYNNEI. The CDR3 extends over 13 amino acids. Trimming cost V 6 bases and J 9 bases, with 12 bases left between them. Here the CDR3 DNA reads TGTGCCAGCAGCGTCCAGGTCGGTTCACCCCTCCACTTT. This sequence encodes CASSVQVGSPLHF.

CDR3 nucleotide sequence: TGTGCCACCCCGGGCCTGCGGGCTTTCTTT. Translated: CATPGLRAFF. The genes are TRBV24-1 and TRBJ1-1; D gene uncertain. Trimming shortened V by 9 bases and J by 11 bases, and 12 bases separated the two germline ends. Germline CDR1 reads KGHDR; CDR2 reads SFDVKD. CDR3 length: 10 amino acids.

This clonotype was observed a handful of times. This sequence joins TRBV15 and TRBJ2-7; no reliable D call. Germline lookup yields CDR1 LNHNV and CDR2 YYDKDF (reference sequence). The CDR3 length is 13 residues. V was trimmed by 1 base and J by 0 bases, leaving 4 bases between them. The CDR3 DNA reads TGTGCCACCAGCAGAGTGGACTCCTACGAGCAGTACTTC. Protein product: CATSRVDSYEQYF.

This clonotype has more than one count but fewer than ten. The genes are TRBV7-9 and TRBJ1-5; maybe TRBD1 (5 bases). V was cut by 0 bases and J by 5 bases, with 5 bases left in between. Germline V gene lookup returns CDR1 SEHNR and CDR2 FQNEAQ (reference sequence). This CDR3 comprises 13 residues. The CDR3 here is CASSLAGDQPQHF. The DNA of the CDR3 is TGTGCCAGCAGCTTAGCGGGGGATCAGCCCCAGCATTTT.

This clonotype is a singleton in its sample. The chain employs TRBV7-9 and TRBJ2-1; D unclear. Germline assignment: CDR1 SEHNR and CDR2 FQNEAQ (reference sequence). The CDR3 covers 12 residues. Trimming stripped 3 bases from V and 7 bases from J, with 7 bases between. DNA of the CDR3: TGTGCCAGCAGCTTCAAGGGAAATGAGCAGTTCTTC. Its protein product is CASSFKGNEQFF.

The chain joins TRBV15 to TRBJ2-3; D remains unclear. The CDR3 consists of 14 residues. Germline V CDR1 and CDR2: LNHNV, YYDKDF (reference sequence). V was trimmed by 3 bases and J by 1 base, leaving 8 bases between them. In DNA, the CDR3 is TGTGCCACCAGCAGTCGAAAAGGCACAGATACGCAGTATTTT. It yields the protein CATSSRKGTDTQYF.

This clonotype was detected only a few times. The genes are TRBV25-1 and TRBJ2-7; the D is unclear. This CDR3 is 18 amino acids long. The germline gives CDR1 MGHDK, CDR2 SYGVNS. V dropped 5 bases and J dropped 4 bases, with 27 bases sitting between them. The CDR3 is CASSSYSFSYPPLYEQYF. The CDR3 DNA sequence: TGTGCCAGCAGTTCCTACTCCTTTAGTTATCCCCCACTATACGAGCAGTACTTC.